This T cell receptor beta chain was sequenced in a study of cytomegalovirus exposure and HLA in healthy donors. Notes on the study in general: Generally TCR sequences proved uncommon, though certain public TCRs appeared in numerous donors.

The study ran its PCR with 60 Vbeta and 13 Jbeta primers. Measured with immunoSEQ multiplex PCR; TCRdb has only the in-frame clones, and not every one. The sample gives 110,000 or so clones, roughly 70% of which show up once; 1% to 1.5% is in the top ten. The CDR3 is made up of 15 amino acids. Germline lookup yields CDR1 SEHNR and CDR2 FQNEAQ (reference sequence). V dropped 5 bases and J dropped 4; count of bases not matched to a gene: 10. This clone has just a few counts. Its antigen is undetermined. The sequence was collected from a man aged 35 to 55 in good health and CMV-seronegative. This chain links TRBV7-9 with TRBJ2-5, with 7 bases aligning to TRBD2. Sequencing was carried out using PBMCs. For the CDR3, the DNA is TGTGCCAGCAGCAAACTAGCACCGGGGGGAGAGACCCAGTACTTC. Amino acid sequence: CASSKLAPGGETQYF.